The next 27 T cell receptor beta chains were all read from a single sample in a study of blood T cell repertoires in COVID-19. The table came from immunoSEQ multiplex PCR; TCRdb's copy has only in-frame clones and leaves some out. Altogether around 100,000 clones are present, 84% being singletons, with the ten largest covering nearly 25%. The sample consisted of peripheral blood. The receptors derive from a human donor in a cohort sampled during active COVID-19.

V is TRBV21-1 and J is TRBJ1-2. TRBV21-1 is listed as a pseudogene. The length of the CDR3 is 15 residues. The CDR3 DNA follows: TGTGCCAGCAGCCCTCCCGGGGGAGGGGTTAATGGCTACACCTTC. This gives the protein CASSPPGGGVNGYTF.

This clone was observed a few times. The chain combines TRBV11-3 with TRBJ1-1, with 7 bases identical to TRBD1. This CDR3 region has 14 residues. The germline V gene encodes CDR1 SGHNT and CDR2 YENEEA. The trim removed 5 bases at V and 4 bases at J, leaving 7 bases unmatched. CDR3 sequence reads: CASSQQGFSTEAFF. The CDR3 region has the DNA TGTGCCAGCAGCCAACAGGGGTTCAGCACTGAAGCTTTCTTT. Full variable domain (missing parts from reference TRBV11-3 and TRBJ1-1): EAGVVQSPRYKIIEKKQPVAFWCNPISGHNTLYWYLQNLGQGPELLIRYENEEAVDDSQLPKDRFSAERLKGVDSTLKIQPAELGDSAVYLCASSQQGFSTEAFFGQGTRLTVV.

The DNA for the CDR3 is TGTGCCAGCAGCACGGGGGGGCCAGCTAACTATGGCTACACCTTC. Translated: CASSTGGPANYGYTF. V usage is TRBV28 and J usage is TRBJ1-2; D is possibly TRBD1 (6 bases). Germline CDR1 reads MDHEN; CDR2 reads SYDVKM. The CDR3 contains 15 residues. Trimming removed 6 bases from V and 0 bases from J, with 14 bases in between.

The rearrangement links TRBV11-2 to TRBJ1-1; possibly TRBD1 for D (5 bases). V gave up 0 bases and J gave up 6 bases, with 11 bases separating them. CDR1 is SGHAT, CDR2 FQNNGV, per germline. The CDR3 has 14 amino acids. The CDR3 here is CASSLEGGLSEAFF. The CDR3 DNA is TGTGCCAGCAGCTTAGAGGGGGGGTTGTCTGAAGCTTTCTTT.

The V and J genes are TRBV2 and TRBJ1-1; a possible D gene is TRBD1 (5 bases). Germline CDR1 is SNHLY and CDR2 is FYNNEI. The CDR3 extends over 14 amino acids. Trimming removed 6 bases from V and 0 bases from J, with 11 bases in between. The CDR3 bases are TGTGCCAGCAGGGCAGGGTCGGTGAACACTGAAGCTTTCTTT. Translated, it gives CASRAGSVNTEAFF.

This chain links TRBV28 with TRBJ2-7; tentative D call: TRBD2 (5 bases). The CDR3 spans 12 residues. V gave up 6 bases and J gave up 7 bases, with 13 bases separating them. Germline assignment: CDR1 MDHEN and CDR2 SYDVKM. The CDR3 protein is CASRRTPGEQYF. CDR3 bases: TGTGCCAGCAGGCGAACTCCGGGGGAGCAGTACTTC.

This clone was counted between two and nine times. The chain recombines TRBV7-9 with TRBJ1-1, with 12 bases lining up with TRBD1. Germline loops: CDR1 SEHNR, CDR2 FQNEAQ (reference sequence). The V and J ends lost 4 bases and 5 bases, in that order; junction bases with no gene match: 8. This CDR3 region has 16 residues. CDR3 bases: TGTGCCAGCAGCTGGGGGACAGGGGGCGCGGGAACTGAAGCTTTCTTT. It yields the protein CASSWGTGGAGTEAFF.

The chain combines TRBV29-1 with TRBJ1-2; D is unresolved. Trimming took 1 base from V and 0 from J, leaving 6 bases between them. The CDR3 spans 13 residues. Germline CDR1 and CDR2: SQVTM and ANQGSEA. The CDR3 loop is CSVEAVSNYGYTF. The CDR3 nucleotides read TGCAGCGTTGAAGCCGTTTCTAACTATGGCTACACCTTC.

The chain employs TRBV3-1 (or the pseudogene TRBV3-2) and TRBJ2-7, with 9 nucleotides matching TRBD1. This CDR3 is built from 14 residues. The germline V gene has CDR1 LGHDT and CDR2 YNNKEL (reference sequence). The V and J ends lost 1 base and 6 bases, in that order; junction bases with no gene match: 4. The CDR3 DNA reads as TGTGCCAGCAGCCAAGCGGGACAGGGAACCGAGCAGTACTTC. As protein: CASSQAGQGTEQYF.

The chain uses TRBV12-5 and TRBJ2-3; 7 bases line up with TRBD2. This CDR3 is 17 amino acids long. V gave up 1 base and J gave up 1 base; unmatched junction bases: 8. The germline V gene encodes CDR1 LGHNT and CDR2 FRNRAP. CDR3 coding DNA: TGTGCTAGTGGTTTGGGTAAAATCGCGGGAGGCACAGATACGCAGTATTTT. Its protein product is CASGLGKIAGGTDTQYF.

The chain's CDR3 is CASKEGSGYTF. The CDR3 region has the DNA TGTGCCAGTAAGGAGGGTTCCGGCTACACCTTC. V is TRBV19 and J is TRBJ1-2; D ambiguous. Germline lookup yields CDR1 LNHDA and CDR2 SQIVND (reference sequence). V gave up 7 bases and J gave up 8 bases, with 11 bases separating them. The CDR3 is 11 amino acids.

The chain has TRBV10-3 and TRBJ1-1; 8 nucleotides agree with TRBD1. The CDR3 is 16 residues long. The V gene end was trimmed by 2 bases and the J gene end by 7 bases; junction bases not matched to a gene: 12. Germline CDR1 and CDR2: ENHRY and SYGVKD. The CDR3 here is CAISEGIFGTGDEAFF. CDR3 DNA sequence: TGTGCCATCAGTGAGGGTATTTTCGGGACAGGCGATGAAGCTTTCTTT.

V is TRBV10-3 and J is TRBJ2-3; 12 nucleotides line up with TRBD2. With V trimmed by 7 bases and J by 0 bases, 5 bases remained unmatched. CDR3 size: 16 residues. Germline CDR1 ENHRY, CDR2 SYGVKD. The CDR3, as DNA: TGTGCCATCACCCCAGGGACTAGCGGGAGCACAGATACGCAGTATTTT. Amino acids: CAITPGTSGSTDTQYF.

The rearrangement links TRBV3-1 (or the pseudogene TRBV3-2) to TRBJ1-2, with a possible D match to TRBD1 (6 bases). This CDR3 contains 14 residues. V lost 0 bases and J 5 bases, leaving 10 bases between the germline ends. Looked up from germline, CDR1 is LGHDT and CDR2 is YNNKEL (reference sequence). CDR3 sequence reads: CASSQDGQTYGYTF. CDR3 nucleotides: TGTGCCAGCAGCCAAGATGGACAGACTTATGGCTACACCTTC.

The chain recombines TRBV6-6 with TRBJ2-2; 9 nucleotides match TRBD1. Trimming at V came to 6 bases and at J to 4 bases, leaving 0 bases not matched to a gene. Germline lookup yields CDR1 MNHNY and CDR2 SVGAGI (reference sequence). The CDR3 loop spans 13 amino acids. The CDR3, as DNA: TGTGCCAGCAGGACAGGGGGCACCGGGGAGCTGTTTTTT. Residues: CASRTGGTGELFF.

This clone appeared a single time. This chain joins TRBV5-1 and TRBJ1-2, with TRBD1 identical over 7 bases. The trim removed 0 bases at V and 8 bases at J, leaving 4 bases unmatched. The CDR3 length is 13 residues. Germline CDR1 reads SGHRS; CDR2 reads YFSETQ. The CDR3 spells CASSLDVGGGYTF. CDR3 in DNA: TGCGCCAGCAGCTTGGATGTAGGGGGCGGCTACACCTTC.

V is TRBV29-1 and J is TRBJ1-1; TRBD1 aligns across 7 bases. V shed 7 bases and J 5 bases; nucleotides not matched to a gene: 10. Germline lookup yields CDR1 SQVTM and CDR2 ANQGSEA. The CDR3 is 13 amino acids. The chain's CDR3 is CSALQGRGTEAFF. CDR3 in DNA: TGCAGCGCCTTACAGGGGCGCGGGACTGAAGCTTTCTTT.

The CDR3 spells CASSLRGSNQPQHF. The CDR3 DNA reads TGTGCCAGCAGCTTGAGGGGGAGTAATCAGCCCCAGCATTTT. V usage is TRBV5-8 and J usage is TRBJ1-5, with D perhaps TRBD1 (6 bases). The CDR3 covers 14 residues. CDR1 and CDR2 (germline): SGHTS, YDEGEE. Trimming took 1 base from V and 4 from J, leaving 9 bases between them.

This clone was seen once. The chain joins TRBV24-1 to TRBJ2-1, with D unresolved. The CDR3 covers 14 residues. V was pared by 4 bases and J by 5 bases, with 11 bases between. Per the germline V gene, CDR1 is KGHDR and CDR2 is SFDVKD. CDR3 amino acids: CATSDPNTNNEQFF. CDR3 DNA: TGTGCCACCAGTGACCCCAACACCAACAATGAGCAGTTCTTC.

This clone appeared once. The V and J genes are TRBV10-3 and TRBJ1-1; D may be TRBD1 (5 bases). V was shortened by 6 bases and J by 4 bases, with 24 bases between the two germline ends. Germline lookup yields CDR1 ENHRY and CDR2 SYGVKD. CDR3 size: 17 residues. The CDR3 loop is CAIRGTAREAGGTEAFF. The CDR3 nucleotides are TGTGCCATCAGGGGGACTGCTAGGGAAGCTGGGGGCACTGAAGCTTTCTTT.

This clone was seen only a few times. The genes are TRBV4-1 and TRBJ2-7; 7 bases are a match to TRBD1. Germline V gene data show CDR1 as MGHRA and CDR2 as YSYEKL. Unmatched junction bases numbered 6, after V lost 4 bases and J lost 6 bases. The CDR3 spans 13 residues. The CDR3 DNA is TGCGCCAGCAGCCCTCCGACAGGGAGCGAGCAGTACTTC. This translates into CASSPPTGSEQYF.

This rearrangement joins TRBV3-1 (or the pseudogene TRBV3-2) to TRBJ1-4; D is uncertain. With 4 bases removed from V and 7 bases from J, the gap between germline ends came to 13 bases. The CDR3 consists of 14 residues. The germline V gene has CDR1 LGHDT and CDR2 YNNKEL (reference sequence). As DNA, the CDR3 is TGTGCCAGCAGCCTGACCCGAGGCGGTGAAAAACTGTTTTTT. Its translation: CASSLTRGGEKLFF.

The chain recombines TRBV18 with TRBJ1-5, with 8 positions matching TRBD1. V trimming: 3 bases; J trimming: 2 bases; junction bases outside the gene matches: 6. Germline loops: CDR1 KGHSH, CDR2 LQKENI. The CDR3 has 16 residues. CDR3 sequence (DNA): TGTGCCAGCTCACCCCAGGGGGCAGGTGGCAATCAGCCCCAGCATTTT. Its protein is CASSPQGAGGNQPQHF.

This clone was counted a few times. The chain carries TRBV12-3 or TRBV12-4 and TRBJ1-2; tentative D call: TRBD1 (5 bases). V was clipped by 8 bases and J by 4 bases, with 14 bases between them. This CDR3 spans 13 amino acids. CDR3 coding DNA: TGTGCCAGCGGGAAACGCGGGGGCTATGGCTACACCTTC. It codes for CASGKRGGYGYTF.

This chain joins TRBV6-2 or TRBV6-3 and TRBJ1-5; a weak D match, TRBD1 (5 bases). Germline CDR1 MNHEY, CDR2 SVGEGT. The CDR3 length is 16 residues. V was pared by 4 bases and J by 2 bases, with 15 bases between. This CDR3 is CASSFGRWGGNQPQHF. In DNA form, the CDR3 reads TGTGCCAGCAGTTTCGGTAGGTGGGGGGGCAATCAGCCCCAGCATTTT.

The chain uses TRBV6-5 and TRBJ1-5; D is possibly TRBD1 (6 bases). Germline CDR1 MNHEY, CDR2 SVGAGI. The germline V and J ends were trimmed by 6 bases and 1 base, with 13 bases remaining between them. The CDR3 has 15 amino acids. Here the CDR3 reads CASRATGTSNQPQHF. In DNA form, the CDR3 reads TGTGCCAGCAGGGCAACAGGGACGAGCAATCAGCCCCAGCATTTT.

This clone was picked up a small number of times. The rearrangement uses TRBV6-2 or TRBV6-3 and TRBJ1-6, with a weak D call TRBD1 (6 bases). Trimming shortened V by 3 bases and J by 7 bases, and 10 bases separated the two germline ends. CDR1 is MNHEY and CDR2 is SVGEGT in the germline V gene. The CDR3 consists of 14 residues. CDR3 loop: CASSYVGHNSPLHF. CDR3 DNA: TGTGCCAGCAGTTATGTGGGACACAATTCACCCCTCCACTTT.